The 3 T cell receptor beta chains below all came from one sample that was sequenced in a study of identifying expanded T cells in peripheral blood. TCRdb's table, derived via immunoSEQ multiplex PCR, lists solely in-frame clones and lacks some. This table has some 100,000 clones, less than 90% appearing once. Material: blood. The receptors were sampled from a person aged 18 to 75 in good health.

V and J are TRBV11-2 and TRBJ2-7; TRBD1 agrees at 8 bases. The CDR3 loop spans 14 amino acids. The germline gives CDR1 SGHAT, CDR2 FQNNGV. The ends lost 5 bases at V and 8 bases at J; junction bases unmatched: 11. The CDR3 loop is CASSRGTGNWKQYF. The CDR3 DNA follows: TGTGCCAGCAGCCGAGGGACAGGTAATTGGAAGCAGTACTTC.

V gene TRBV6-6 combines with J gene TRBJ2-7; tentatively, D is TRBD1 or TRBD2 (5 bases each). The CDR3 consists of 12 residues. V lost 8 bases, J lost 2 bases, and 10 bases lay in between. CDR1 MNHNY and CDR2 SVGAGI come from the germline V gene (reference sequence). CDR3 residues: CASGGGTYEQYF. As DNA, the CDR3 is TGTGCCAGCGGGGGTGGCACCTACGAGCAGTACTTC.

This chain connects TRBV5-1 to TRBJ2-7, with 8 bases that match TRBD2. The CDR3 runs to 15 residues. Germline trimming cut 4 bases from V and 1 base from J; bases unmatched to any gene: 7. CDR1 and CDR2 from the germline V gene are SGHRS and YFSETQ. The CDR3 sequence: CASSPREGPSYEQYF. In DNA form, the CDR3 reads TGCGCCAGCAGCCCTCGGGAGGGGCCTTCCTACGAGCAGTACTTC.